The source of this TCR beta chain is a study of early T cells in non-severe SARS-CoV-2 infection. Molecules of cDNA were individually given unique molecular identifiers that were attached to them. TCRdb reanalysed the 5' RACE reads using MiXCR and keeps one entry per CDR3 protein. The table shows more than 65,000 distinct CDR3 sequences, with 13% to 15% occurring only once. The CDR3 loop spans 14 amino acids. The germline CDR1 and CDR2 sequences are LGHDT and YNNKEL (reference sequence). V was trimmed by 5 bases and J by 5 bases, leaving 16 bases between them. This clonotype has just a few counts. This clonotype was sampled from an adult who was a healthcare worker with PCR-confirmed SARS-CoV-2 infection or an uninfected control (not recorded which). The chain couples TRBV3-1 to TRBJ2-7, with D perhaps matching TRBD2 (7 bases). Sequencing used whole blood, obtained at baseline. This CDR3 reads CASSTGGPRNEQYF. Here the CDR3 DNA reads TGTGCCAGCAGCACCGGGGGGCCAAGAAACGAGCAGTACTTC.